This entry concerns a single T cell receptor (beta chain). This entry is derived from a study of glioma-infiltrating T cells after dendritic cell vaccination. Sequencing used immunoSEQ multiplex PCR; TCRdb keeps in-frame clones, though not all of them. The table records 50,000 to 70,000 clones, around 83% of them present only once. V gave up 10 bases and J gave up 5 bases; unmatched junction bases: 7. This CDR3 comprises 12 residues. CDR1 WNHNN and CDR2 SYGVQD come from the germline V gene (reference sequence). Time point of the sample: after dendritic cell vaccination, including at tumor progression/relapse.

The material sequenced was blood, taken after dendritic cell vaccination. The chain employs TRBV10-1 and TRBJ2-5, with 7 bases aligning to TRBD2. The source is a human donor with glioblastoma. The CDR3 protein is CAMSGGTETQYF. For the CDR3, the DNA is TGCGCCATGTCGGGGGGTACCGAGACCCAGTACTTC.